The rows below give T cell receptor beta chains drawn from one sample of a study of blood T cell repertoires in COVID-19. Assay: immunoSEQ multiplex PCR; the TCRdb copy retains only in-frame clones and omits some. The sample holds under 130,000 clones, roughly 80% seen once. Sample: peripheral blood. Every receptor here comes from a man between 65 and 85 years old with active or convalescent COVID-19. Each CDR3 is given with its conserved first and last residue. The order of the fields is J gene, V gene, CDR3 protein.

>TRBJ2-3|TRBV7-3
CASSARGSATSRGTDTQYF
>TRBJ1-3|TRBV12-3/TRBV12-4
CASTPGSGNTIYF
>TRBJ1-1|TRBV10-3
CAIRPDRGTTEAFF
>TRBJ1-4|TRBV6-5
CASSYGQGMNEKLFF
>TRBJ2-5|TRBV20-1
CSASPLLGRDEETQYF
>TRBJ2-7|TRBV4-1
CASSQGTGGTYEQYF
>TRBJ2-7|TRBV2
CASSIGDSYYEQYF
>TRBJ2-2|TRBV7-9
CASSLQGVGTGELFF
>TRBJ2-3|TRBV5-1
CASSLSLSGGAVTDTQYF
>TRBJ1-2|TRBV6-1
CASSELAHGGFYGYTF
>TRBJ1-1|TRBV11-2
CASRDRGSLTEAFF
>TRBJ2-2|TRBV18
CASSSGQGTSTGELFF
>TRBJ2-7|TRBV5-1
CASSSGWESYEQYF
>TRBJ1-2|TRBV6-5
CASRDSLLYGYTF